One sample yielded the 21 T cell receptor beta chains listed below, sequenced in a study of T cell repertoires in cytomegalovirus infection. Their antigens are not known. TCRdb re-called the reads with MiXCR, one entry per CDR3 protein. Among 340,000 or so distinct CDR3 sequences listed, 20% to 25% were seen once. The input for sequencing was cultured PBMCs, taken from culture after CMV antigen stimulation. The receptors here all came from a human donor in good health (CMV status not recorded). Some clones in this sample may be carry-over from other donors' samples.

This clonotype was counted only a few times. The J gene is TRBJ2-1, the V gene TRBV28, with D perhaps being TRBD1 or TRBD2 (6 bases each). The length of the CDR3 is 13 residues. CDR1 and CDR2 from the germline V gene are MDHEN and SYDVKM. V shed 7 bases and J shed 2 bases, with 9 bases lying between them. CDR3 amino acids: CASTGGAYNEQFF. The CDR3, as DNA: TGTGCCAGCACCGGGGGCGCCTACAATGAGCAGTTCTTC. Drawing the rest from reference TRBV28 and TRBJ2-1, the complete variable domain is DVKVTQSSRYLVKRTGEKVFLECVQDMDHENMFWYRQDPGLGLRLIYFSYDVKMKEKGDIPEGYSVSREKKERFSLILESASTNQTSMYLCASTGGAYNEQFFGPGTRLTVL.

This clonotype has at least ten counts. The chain links TRBV7-2 to TRBJ2-6; D is uncertain. Germline V gives CDR1 SGHTA, CDR2 FQGNSA. The CDR3 totals 15 residues. V was shortened by 4 bases and J by 3 bases, with 10 bases between the two germline ends. The CDR3 is CASSSYMGGANVLTF. CDR3 bases: TGTGCCAGCAGCTCGTACATGGGTGGGGCCAACGTCCTGACTTTC. Together with reference TRBV7-2 and TRBJ2-6, the CDR3 gives the full variable domain: GAGVSQSPSNKVTEKGKDVELRCDPISGHTALYWYRQSLGQGLEFLIYFQGNSAPDKSGLPSDRFSAERTGGSVSTLTIQRTQQEDSAVYLCASSSYMGGANVLTFGAGSRLTVL.

A few counts support this clonotype. The chain uses TRBV28 and TRBJ1-2; the D gene is possibly TRBD1 (5 bases). This CDR3 spans 15 amino acids. The V end was cut by 6 bases, the J end by 3 bases, with 17 bases between. Germline CDR1 MDHEN, CDR2 SYDVKM. This CDR3 reads CASSRGEVGYYGYTF. The DNA for the CDR3 is TGTGCCAGCAGCCGGGGCGAAGTTGGGTACTATGGCTACACCTTC.

This clonotype was recorded a few times. The V and J genes are TRBV11-2 and TRBJ2-3, with a possible D match to TRBD1 (6 bases). Germline assignment: CDR1 SGHAT and CDR2 FQNNGV. The CDR3 spans 15 residues. The V end was cut by 8 bases, the J end by 2 bases, with 17 bases between. CDR3 nucleotide sequence: TGTGCCAGCGCTTACGATAAGGGGGACACAGATACGCAGTATTTT. Translating gives CASAYDKGDTDTQYF.

The V and J genes are TRBV19 and TRBJ1-5, with 10 bases aligning to TRBD1. V gave up 3 bases and J gave up 4 bases; unmatched junction bases: 6. There are 16 residues in the CDR3. Germline V gene sequence: CDR1 LNHDA, CDR2 SQIVND (reference sequence). The CDR3 region has the DNA TGTGCCAGTAGTATGCGTAAGGACAGGGGGAATCAGCCCCAGCATTTT. Encoded protein: CASSMRKDRGNQPQHF.

The chain joins TRBV6-2 or TRBV6-3 to TRBJ2-1, with D possibly matching TRBD2 (6 bases). Trimming removed 6 bases from V and 7 bases from J, with 22 bases in between. CDR3 length: 16 amino acids. Germline V gene sequence: CDR1 MNHEY, CDR2 SVGEGT. This CDR3 is CASRRHTGTVKNEQFF. DNA for the CDR3: TGTGCCAGCAGAAGACACACCGGGACTGTAAAGAATGAGCAGTTCTTC.

This clonotype occurred many times. The genes are TRBV7-2 and TRBJ2-7, with a weak D call TRBD2 (5 bases). V was clipped by 2 bases and J by 6 bases, with 14 bases between them. CDR1 is SGHTA and CDR2 is FQGNSA in the germline V gene. The CDR3 totals 14 residues. The CDR3 region is CASSLRRAPAEQYF. CDR3 in DNA: TGTGCCAGCAGCTTACGGCGGGCCCCGGCCGAGCAGTACTTC.

V is TRBV2 and J is TRBJ2-3, with 7 bases fitting TRBD2. The CDR3 runs to 15 residues. The J segment lost 2 bases and the V segment lost 1 base, leaving 3 bases of the junction unmatched. Germline lookup yields CDR1 SNHLY and CDR2 FYNNEI. The CDR3 spells CASSEGRGITDTQYF. CDR3 coding DNA: TGTGCCAGCAGTGAAGGGCGGGGGATCACAGATACGCAGTATTTT.

This clonotype has just a few counts. CDR3 loop: CASMSTGVSDNSPLHF. The CDR3 bases are TGTGCCAGTATGTCTACAGGGGTCTCGGATAATTCACCCCTCCACTTT. The chain has TRBV19 and TRBJ1-6; TRBD1 matches at 7 bases. CDR1 and CDR2 (germline): LNHDA, SQIVND (reference sequence). The length of the CDR3 is 16 residues. V dropped 7 bases and J dropped 5; count of bases not matched to a gene: 11. Together with reference TRBV19 and TRBJ1-6, the CDR3 gives the full variable domain: DGGITQSPKYLFRKEGQNVTLSCEQNLNHDAMYWYRQDPGQGLRLIYYSQIVNDFQKGDIAEGYSVSREKKESFPLTVTSAQKNPTAFYLCASMSTGVSDNSPLHFGNGTRLTVT.

This clonotype has more than one count but fewer than ten. This chain links TRBV6-6 with TRBJ2-2; D call uncertain. The V and J ends lost 5 bases and 6 bases respectively, with 7 bases between them. Germline V CDR1 and CDR2: MNHNY, SVGAGI (reference sequence). CDR3 length equals 12 residues. Written as DNA, the CDR3 is TGTGCCAGCAGTCCCACCGCCGGGGAGCTGTTTTTT. Translation gives CASSPTAGELFF.

This clonotype was seen at least ten times. The rearrangement joins TRBV4-1 to TRBJ2-1; tentatively, D is TRBD1 (5 bases). The CDR3 spans 17 residues. The V and J ends lost 1 base and 8 bases respectively, with 21 bases between them. Germline values: CDR1 MGHRA, CDR2 YSYEKL. The CDR3 DNA follows: TGCGCCAGCAGCCAAGCGTCAGGGTCAGCTTTCTCGGATGAGCAGTTCTTC. Translating gives CASSQASGSAFSDEQFF.

The chain's CDR3 is CASSQVEAGPNEQFF. CDR3 DNA sequence: TGTGCCAGCAGCCAAGTCGAGGCTGGACCCAACGAGCAGTTCTTC. This chain joins TRBV4-2 and TRBJ2-1; D is uncertain. Per germline, CDR1 LGHNA and CDR2 YNFKEQ. With 1 base removed from V and 10 bases from J, the gap between germline ends came to 17 bases. This CDR3 has 15 amino acids.

The rearrangement uses TRBV5-1 and TRBJ2-7, with D tentatively TRBD1 or TRBD2 (6 bases each). Germline lookup yields CDR1 SGHRS and CDR2 YFSETQ. Trimming took off 4 bases at V and 9 bases at J, with 26 bases between the two ends. The CDR3 is 16 amino acids. The CDR3 sequence: CASSRRGKEELRGQYF. CDR3 nucleotides: TGCGCCAGCAGCCGGAGGGGGAAGGAGGAACTACGGGGGCAGTACTTC.

This clonotype was seen more than once but under ten times. The gene calls are TRBV4-3 and TRBJ2-5, with D maybe TRBD1 (6 bases). CDR3 length: 14 residues. Deletions cut 5 bases from V and 5 bases from J, with 15 bases between. Germline CDR1 and CDR2: LGHNA and YSLEER. This CDR3 is CASSFHREAETQYF. DNA of the CDR3: TGCGCCAGCAGCTTTCACAGGGAAGCGGAGACCCAGTACTTC.

This clonotype was found a few times. The genes are TRBV29-1 and TRBJ2-7; no clear D. The CDR3 covers 13 residues. CDR1 is SQVTM, CDR2 ANQGSEA, per germline. Trimming shortened V by 6 bases and J by 6 bases, and 18 bases separated the two germline ends. The CDR3 region is CSVRNAQVTEQYF. DNA of the CDR3: TGCAGCGTAAGAAACGCCCAGGTAACCGAGCAGTACTTC.

This clonotype was observed a few times. The chain recombines TRBV6-2 or TRBV6-3 with TRBJ1-5; 8 positions match TRBD1. The CDR3 length is 13 residues. Germline CDR1 MNHEY, CDR2 SVGEGT. J lost 4 bases, V lost 8 bases, and 4 bases had no gene match. The CDR3, as DNA: TGTGCCAGCCGGCAGGGGGCTAATCAGCCCCAGCATTTT. Protein sequence: CASRQGANQPQHF.

The chain is built from TRBV7-9 and TRBJ2-7; D unresolved. From germline, CDR1 is SEHNR and CDR2 FQNEAQ (reference sequence). Trimming removed 0 bases at V and 9 bases at J, with 18 bases between. CDR3 size: 15 residues. The DNA for the CDR3 is TGTGCCAGCAGCTTAGCGCAAACCGACCACCGGGTGCAGTACTTC. It translates to CASSLAQTDHRVQYF. Drawing the rest from reference TRBV7-9 and TRBJ2-7, the complete variable domain is DTGVSQNPRHKITKRGQNVTFRCDPISEHNRLYWYRQTLGQGPEFLTYFQNEAQLEKSRLLSDRFSAERPKGSFSTLEIQRTEQGDSAMYLCASSLAQTDHRVQYFGPGTRLTVT.

The rearrangement links TRBV5-1 to TRBJ2-7; 10 nucleotides line up with TRBD2. This CDR3 spans 14 amino acids. Germline values: CDR1 SGHRS, CDR2 YFSETQ. The trim removed 5 bases at V and 2 bases at J, leaving 4 bases unmatched. CDR3 sequence reads: CASRSGLAAYEQYF. The CDR3 nucleotides read TGCGCCAGCAGGAGTGGACTAGCGGCCTACGAGCAGTACTTC. The full variable domain, its missing parts supplied by reference TRBV5-1 and TRBJ2-7, is KAGVTQTPRYLIKTRGQQVTLSCSPISGHRSVSWYQQTPGQGLQFLFEYFSETQRNKGNFPGRFSGRQFSNSRSEMNVSTLELGDSALYLCASRSGLAAYEQYFGPGTRLTVT.

V gene TRBV29-1 combines with J gene TRBJ2-5, with 8 bases aligning to TRBD1. CDR3 length: 12 residues. The junction had 5 bases not matched to a gene; V was cut back by 6 bases and J by 5 bases. From germline, CDR1 is SQVTM and CDR2 ANQGSEA. CDR3 protein: CSVIRTGETQYF. CDR3 nucleotide sequence: TGCAGCGTCATTCGGACAGGGGAGACCCAGTACTTC.

The CDR3 coding sequence is TGTGCCAGCAGCTTGGAGGGACGGCAGCAAGAGACCCAGTACTTC. It specifies CASSLEGRQQETQYF. V and J are TRBV7-4 and TRBJ2-5, with a weak D call TRBD2 (6 bases). Germline V gene data show CDR1 as SGHVT and CDR2 as SQSDAQ. The V end lost 3 bases, the J end lost 2 bases, and 13 bases lay between the germline ends. The CDR3 runs to 15 residues.

This clonotype was picked up a small number of times. V and J are TRBV29-1 and TRBJ2-5, with a tentative D call TRBD1 (6 bases). V lost 3 bases, J lost 5 bases, and 13 bases lay in between. The CDR3 is 13 residues long. Germline values: CDR1 SQVTM, CDR2 ANQGSEA. In DNA form, the CDR3 reads TGCAGCGTTGACGACAGGCGGAGGGAGACCCAGTACTTC. Translating gives CSVDDRRRETQYF. The full variable domain, completed using reference TRBV29-1 and TRBJ2-5, is SAVISQKPSRDICQRGTSLTIQCQVDSQVTMMFWYRQQPGQSLTLIATANQGSEATYESGFVIDKFPISRPNLTFSTLTVSNMSPEDSSIYLCSVDDRRRETQYFGPGTRLLVL.